Included here is one TCR beta chain sequence, with context. The antigen this receptor binds is unknown. Base-call qualities are not available, and no considerably larger clone is one nucleotide away. The data belong to a study of shared clonotypes between healthy human individuals (dated by TCRdb to the early 2020s). Regarding the study in general: The cohort included a few men and two women between 18 and 49 years of age. To estimate repertoire size and how much clonotype sharing occurs between individuals, the study deeply sequenced the blood TCR repertoires of five healthy adults. Per donor, three plates each were used for CD4 naive and CD4 memory, two for CD8 naive, and one for CD8 memory. Per donor, leukapheresis produced somewhere between about 0.94 and 10 billion PBMCs. To increase sequencing depth and limit assay-specific biases, different laboratories used diverse techniques to prepare libraries and sequence TCR repertoires.

Paper-wide results and their limitations: Pairwise subsampling led to the expectation that sequencing depth would affect the degree of clonotype sharing among donors. Incomplete sequencing was indicated by rarefaction of sorted-subset datasets, despite the large sequencing depth. Because the study included a small number of donors, the genetic and exposure-history diversity represented was limited. Compared with non-shared clonotypes, clonotypes shared by all four sorted-subset donors had higher generation probabilities. Naive subsets generally had larger estimated clonotype richness than memory subsets did. Across a handful of donors, 5% to 6% of naive CD4, roughly 3.8% of naive CD8, approximately 2.5% of memory CD4, and approximately 0.4% of memory CD8 clonotypes were shared. Sampling was restricted to blood, and TCR repertoires in tissues likely differ from the TCR repertoires found in blood.

Reading from cysteine to phenylalanine, the CDR3 counts 16 amino acids. Just the 48-base CDR3 DNA is kept, in frame starting at base 1. Relative to germline, V is missing 4 bases and J is missing 3 bases, with 5 bases of the junction outside any gene match. CDR1 and CDR2 are drawn from the germline V gene: ENHRY, SYGVKD. The donors were healthy, HIV-negative adults with no recently reported acute infections or vaccinations. Every donor was a Caucasian adult living in Nashville, Tennessee, USA. CD4+ T cells were enriched by magnetic negative selection, after which naive cells were positively selected on CD45RA and the negative fraction was taken as the memory subset. Blood was obtained by leukapheresis, after which PBMCs were separated by Ficoll-Histopaque density gradient centrifugation and cryopreserved in liquid nitrogen vapor phase. Analytical flow cytometry was used to check the purity and quantity of every magnetically sorted T cell population. Each sorted fraction had its genomic DNA isolated and then quantified by UV absorbance on a Nanodrop 2000c.

TCR CDR3 regions were amplified from genomic DNA by multiplex PCR using the deep immunoSEQ assay. Extracted genomic DNA from each cell subset was distributed evenly across all wells of several immunoSEQ 96-well plates, and each plate was treated as a replicate. Each replicate PCR for sorted subsets received around 0.2 ug genomic DNA, equal to around 32,000 T cell genomes. The purified libraries were quantified using a Qubit 3.0 fluorometer, sized with a Bioanalyzer 2100, and then quantified again using the KAPA Library Quantification kit. Every immunoSEQ 96-well plate was sequenced on a dedicated single-read 150-cycle Illumina NextSeq 550 flow cell. Regarding the original processing steps: Because the immunoSEQ output included only junctional sequences and no quality scores, the filtering could not be the same as the filtering used for full-length reads. Sequences were annotated with PyIR, a Python wrapper for IgBLAST v1.9, and V/J genes and CDR3 were assigned using IMGT germline references. Any read was removed if the V/J assignment was weak (E-value above 1e-6), the CDR3 was missing, or the read contained stop codons, out-of-frame junctions, or ambiguous translated residues. A V3J clonotype was defined by an identical inferred V gene, J gene, and CDR3 amino acid sequence. Percentage overlap between repertoires was computed as shared unique clonotypes divided by the size of the smaller repertoire. RTK rarefaction, the Chao1 estimator, and Recon v2.1 estimates of unobserved clonotypes were used to assess repertoire richness. For all TCRbeta clonotypes obtained by the gDNA method from a handful of donors, generation probabilities were computed with OLGA. TCRdb stores this immuneACCESS table with in-frame sequences only. Part of the clones is absent; in the studies checked, under half of the shortfall reflects unresolved V genes, and no reason is known for the rest. V and J calls and clone size are as listed in that table; D and trimming were resolved from the DNA. For this sample there are some 2,100,000 clones; approximately 96% appear just once. The ten most abundant clones make up roughly 0.13% of the sample.

This clonotype was obtained from a man between 18 and 35 years old in good health. The receptor chain draws on TRBV10-3 and TRBJ2-2; TRBD1 agrees with 10 junctional bases. Sequencing was done on a sample of naive CD4+ T cells sorted from blood. The sample's cell subset or site label, decoded: CD45RA+ positively selected. At the DNA level, the sequence is TGTGCCATCAGTGGTGGACAGGGGGTTGACACCGGGGAGCTGTTTTTT. Its amino acids are CAISGGQGVDTGELFF.